Following are 5 T cell receptor beta chains from one sample sequenced in a study of cytotoxic CD8 clonotypes in ibrutinib-treated CLL (dated by TCRdb to about 2021). The intended sense of this specimen's time point label: approximately 25 months on ibrutinib. The protocol used for the library was the immunoSEQ multiplex PCR assay. TCRdb stores this immuneACCESS table with in-frame sequences only. Part of the clones is absent; in the studies checked, under half of the shortfall reflects unresolved V genes, and no reason is known for the rest. The sample table records about 27,000 clones; 85% of these occur just once. Approximately 8.1% of the sample lies in the top ten. The specimen was PBMCs, collected after 24 months of ibrutinib treatment. The receptor source for this set is a human donor with chronic lymphocytic leukemia.

The CDR3 protein is CASSPLLGQETQYF. CDR3 sequence (DNA): TGTGCCAGCAGCCCCTTACTGGGGCAAGAGACCCAGTACTTC. The chain has TRBV4-2 and TRBJ2-5; the D is unclear. Germline V gene lookup returns CDR1 LGHNA and CDR2 YNFKEQ. This CDR3 contains 14 residues. V lost 4 bases to trimming and J lost 2 bases, with 11 bases between them.

The count of this clone is one. This rearrangement joins TRBV11-2 to TRBJ2-3, with a possible D match to TRBD2 (5 bases). V was pared by 6 bases and J by 10 bases, with 11 bases between. This CDR3 spans 11 amino acids. Germline V lookup: CDR1 SGHAT, CDR2 FQNNGV. Here the CDR3 DNA reads TGTGCCAGCAGGTACGAGAGGGCGCAGTATTTT. Protein product: CASRYERAQYF.

The gene calls are TRBV7-9 and TRBJ2-3; 8 nucleotides agree with TRBD2. The CDR3 extends over 14 amino acids. The germline CDR1 and CDR2 sequences are SEHNR and FQNEAQ (reference sequence). V shed 3 bases, J shed 1 base, and the junction held 0 bases outside the gene matches. CDR3 in DNA: TGTGCCAGCAGCTTCGGGGGGGGCACAGATACGCAGTATTTT. This gives the protein CASSFGGGTDTQYF.

This clone was found a few times. The chain has TRBV2 and TRBJ1-5; 7 positions agree with TRBD1. CDR3 length: 15 residues. J gave up 4 bases and V 2 bases, and 5 bases lay outside the gene matches. Germline CDR1 reads SNHLY; CDR2 reads FYNNEI. Here the CDR3 reads CASSEQGQRNQPQHF. DNA of the CDR3: TGTGCCAGCAGTGAACAGGGACAGCGGAATCAGCCCCAGCATTTT. Based on the CDR3 plus reference TRBV2 and TRBJ1-5, the full variable domain is EPEVTQTPSHQVTQMGQEVILRCVPISNHLYFYWYRQILGQKVEFLVSFYNNEISEKSEIFDDQFSVERPDGSNFTLKIRSTKLEDSAMYFCASSEQGQRNQPQHFGDGTRLSIL.

V usage is TRBV28 and J usage is TRBJ1-5, with D unresolved. The CDR3 spans 15 residues. Trimming took off 5 bases at V and 2 bases at J, with 13 bases between the two ends. Germline loops: CDR1 MDHEN, CDR2 SYDVKM. CDR3 sequence reads: CASSPPGRGNQPQHF. The CDR3 DNA follows: TGTGCCAGCAGTCCTCCCGGCCGAGGCAATCAGCCCCAGCATTTT.